This T cell receptor (beta chain) was observed in a study of OX40 agonist ivuxolimab in advanced cancers. TCRdb keeps only in-frame clones here, not all; method: immunoSEQ multiplex PCR. The sample consists of roughly 81,000 clones, more than 70% of them appearing once. Germline V gene sequence: CDR1 SGDLS, CDR2 YYNGEE. The CDR3 loop spans 14 amino acids. Trimming removed 2 bases at V and 5 bases at J, with 13 bases between. The clonotype comes from an adult with an advanced solid tumor such as melanoma, head and neck, liver or kidney cancer. The material sequenced was CD4+ or CD8+ T cells sorted from blood, taken in a trial of the OX40 agonist ivuxolimab. The V and J genes are TRBV9 and TRBJ1-1; D might be TRBD1 (5 bases). The CDR3 DNA reads TGTGCCAGCAGCGTCCCCGGGGGGGGAACTGAAGCTTTCTTT. Translated, it gives CASSVPGGGTEAFF.